The TCR beta chain described here comes from a study of blood T cells in healthy people across ages. Alongside a J-beta primer mix, a sample-barcoded 5' primer served in a second PCR lasting roughly 7 to 11 cycles. TCRdb called the 5' RACE reads again in MiXCR, with one record for every CDR3 protein. Here the sample spans 850,000 to 950,000 distinct CDR3 sequences, about 28% being singletons. CDR1 and CDR2 from the germline V gene are MRHNA and SNTAGT. The CDR3 contains 15 residues. The V end lost 3 bases, the J end lost 7 bases, and 16 bases lay between the germline ends. The chain uses TRBV6-4 and TRBJ2-1; D may be TRBD1 (5 bases). What was sequenced was blood. The receptor comes from a woman of 80 years or more in good health. CDR3 loop: CASSEGPSAVNEQFF. The DNA for the CDR3 is TGTGCCAGCAGTGAGGGGCCCTCGGCCGTTAATGAGCAGTTCTTC.